This T cell receptor beta chain was sequenced for a study of T cells expressing NK-cell markers. Reprocessing the 5' RACE reads, TCRdb reports a single entry for every CDR3 protein and omits DNA. This repertoire includes approximately 150,000 distinct CDR3 sequences. CDR1 is MDHEN and CDR2 is SYDVKM in the germline V gene. CDR3 length: 16 amino acids. The sequencing input was blood T cells: a sorted CD56 or NKG2C T cell subset, CD4+ or CD8+ T cells, or bulk PBMC T cells (not recorded which). The TCR was taken from a woman between 18 and 75 years old in good health. The V call is TRBV28, the J call TRBJ1-2; absent DNA, TCRdb's TRBD1 call cannot be checked. The CDR3 protein is CASSSPTQTGFYGYTF.